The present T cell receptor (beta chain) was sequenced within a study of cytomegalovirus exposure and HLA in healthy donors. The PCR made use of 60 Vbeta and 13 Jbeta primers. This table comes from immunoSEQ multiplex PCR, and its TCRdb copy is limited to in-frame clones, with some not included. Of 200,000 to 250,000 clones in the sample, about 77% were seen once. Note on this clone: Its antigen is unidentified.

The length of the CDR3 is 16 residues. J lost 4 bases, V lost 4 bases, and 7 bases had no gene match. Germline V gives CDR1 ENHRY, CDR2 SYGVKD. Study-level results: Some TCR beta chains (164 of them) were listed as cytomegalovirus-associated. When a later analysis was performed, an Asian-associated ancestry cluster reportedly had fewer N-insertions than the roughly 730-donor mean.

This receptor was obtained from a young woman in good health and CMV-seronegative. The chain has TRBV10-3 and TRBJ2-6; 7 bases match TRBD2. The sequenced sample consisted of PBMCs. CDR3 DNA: TGTGCCATCAGTGCGAAGGGAGGGGCCGGGGCCAACGTCCTGACTTTC. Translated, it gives CAISAKGGAGANVLTF.